The 9 T cell receptor beta chains below come from one sample, sequenced in a study of cytomegalovirus exposure and HLA in healthy donors. Use of 60 Vbeta and 13 Jbeta primers characterized the PCR. Sequenced by immunoSEQ multiplex PCR; TCRdb stores in-frame clones only, minus some. The sample includes some 95,000 clones, under 75% of them seen just once. Specimen: PBMCs. Every receptor here comes from a female donor in good health and CMV-seronegative.

The rearrangement uses TRBV6-1 and TRBJ1-1; D is uncertain. Germline values: CDR1 MNHNS, CDR2 SASEGT. The CDR3 loop spans 14 amino acids. The germline V and J ends were trimmed by 3 bases and 6 bases, with 14 bases remaining between them. The CDR3 DNA reads TGTGCCAGCAGTGATAAGGCCGGCGGGGCTGAAGCTTTCTTT. Translated: CASSDKAGGAEAFF.

This chain joins TRBV10-3 and TRBJ2-5; 7 nucleotides align to TRBD2. In germline, CDR1 is ENHRY, CDR2 SYGVKD. The CDR3 totals 13 residues. V was clipped by 2 bases and J by 7 bases; unmatched bases: 4. The CDR3 protein is CAISETPGGTQYF. Here the CDR3 DNA reads TGTGCCATCAGTGAGACTCCGGGGGGGACCCAGTACTTC.

The chain employs TRBV7-2 and TRBJ2-1; 7 bases align to TRBD2. With 8 bases clipped from V and 0 bases from J, the junction kept 7 bases outside the gene matches. CDR1 is SGHTA, CDR2 FQGNSA, per germline. The CDR3 loop spans 15 amino acids. The CDR3 protein is CASFRGGSSYNEQFF. The DNA of the CDR3 is TGTGCCAGCTTCCGTGGCGGGAGCTCCTACAATGAGCAGTTCTTC. The full variable domain, completed using reference TRBV7-2 and TRBJ2-1, is GAGVSQSPSNKVTEKGKDVELRCDPISGHTALYWYRQSLGQGLEFLIYFQGNSAPDKSGLPSDRFSAERTGGSVSTLTIQRTQQEDSAVYLCASFRGGSSYNEQFFGPGTRLTVL.

V usage is TRBV7-9 and J usage is TRBJ1-1, with D possibly being TRBD1 (6 bases). Between the trimmed V and J ends, which lost 5 bases and 1 base, there was a span of 17 bases. The CDR3 covers 16 residues. CDR1 SEHNR and CDR2 FQNEAQ come from the germline V gene (reference sequence). The CDR3: CASSKGVGTPNTEAFF. CDR3 DNA: TGTGCCAGCAGCAAAGGGGTCGGGACACCGAACACTGAAGCTTTCTTT. Full variable domain (missing parts from reference TRBV7-9 and TRBJ1-1): DTGVSQNPRHKITKRGQNVTFRCDPISEHNRLYWYRQTLGQGPEFLTYFQNEAQLEKSRLLSDRFSAERPKGSFSTLEIQRTEQGDSAMYLCASSKGVGTPNTEAFFGQGTRLTVV.

The rearrangement links TRBV5-1 to TRBJ1-2, with D hard to call. From germline, CDR1 is SGHRS and CDR2 YFSETQ. The CDR3 covers 14 residues. V was trimmed by 1 base and J by 4 bases, leaving 11 bases between them. DNA for the CDR3: TGCGCCAGCAGCTTGAGCAGGCGGGGCTATGGCTACACCTTC. As protein: CASSLSRRGYGYTF.

The chain combines TRBV27 with TRBJ1-5, with D maybe TRBD1 (6 bases). Germline V gene data show CDR1 as MNHEY and CDR2 as SMNVEV (reference sequence). The CDR3 is 15 residues long. V lost 6 bases, J lost 0 bases, and 12 bases lay in between. CDR3 in DNA: TGTGCCAGCAGACCCGGGACAAATAGCAATCAGCCCCAGCATTTT. Translating gives CASRPGTNSNQPQHF.

This chain joins TRBV4-1 and TRBJ1-1; D is uncertain. V dropped 4 bases and J dropped 5 bases, with 14 bases sitting between them. In germline, CDR1 is MGHRA, CDR2 YSYEKL. There are 14 residues in the CDR3. CDR3 nucleotides: TGCGCCAGCAGCCCGCAAAGAGGGTTGACTGAAGCTTTCTTT. Its protein product is CASSPQRGLTEAFF.

This clone has just a few counts. The chain combines TRBV5-1 with TRBJ2-2; D uncertain. Germline CDR1 SGHRS, CDR2 YFSETQ. This CDR3 contains 16 residues. V lost 0 bases and J 2 bases, leaving 11 bases between the germline ends. The CDR3 DNA follows: TGCGCCAGCAGCTTGGGAATACAGCTTAACACCGGGGAGCTGTTTTTT. Amino acids: CASSLGIQLNTGELFF.

CDR3 protein: CASSPKTERTGELFF. CDR3 bases: TGTGCCAGCTCACCCAAGACAGAGCGCACCGGGGAGCTGTTTTTT. The chain employs TRBV18 and TRBJ2-2; D perhaps matches TRBD1 (5 bases). V lost 3 bases, J lost 4 bases, and 12 bases lay in between. CDR1 is KGHSH and CDR2 is LQKENI in the germline V gene. The CDR3 has 15 amino acids.